The 13 T cell receptor beta chains listed next were all sequenced from one sample in a study of blood T cells in healthy people across ages. Using a J-beta primer mix together with a sample-barcoded 5' primer, a second PCR was run for roughly 7 to 12 cycles. TCRdb re-analysed the 5' RACE reads in MiXCR, keeping a single row per CDR3 protein. The sample consists of 630,000 or so distinct CDR3 sequences, about 30% of them appearing once. Material for sequencing was blood. The receptors come from a woman of 80 years or more in good health.

This clonotype occurred a few times. The chain recombines TRBV6-1 with TRBJ1-1; the D gene is possibly TRBD1 (6 bases). Trimming left V 5 bases short and J 4 bases short, with 14 bases between. This CDR3 spans 14 amino acids. From germline, CDR1 is MNHNS and CDR2 SASEGT. The CDR3 region has the DNA TGTGCCAGCAGTCCCCAGGGCAGGGGCACTGAAGCTTTCTTT. Its translation: CASSPQGRGTEAFF.

This clonotype occurred many times. The rearrangement links TRBV6-5 to TRBJ2-7; 11 bases line up with TRBD2. V lost 6 bases and J lost 4; bases outside the gene matches: 8. The CDR3 is 15 amino acids. The germline V gene encodes CDR1 MNHEY and CDR2 SVGAGI. The CDR3 sequence is CASSPYSGGAYEQYF. In nucleotides, the CDR3 is TGTGCCAGCAGCCCTTATAGCGGGGGGGCTTACGAGCAGTACTTC.

The genes are TRBV29-1 and TRBJ1-5; a possible D gene is TRBD1 (5 bases). V was clipped by 6 bases and J by 6 bases, with 18 bases between them. The CDR3 has 14 residues. Germline V gene lookup returns CDR1 SQVTM and CDR2 ANQGSEA. The DNA of the CDR3 is TGCAGCGTGAGGAGCGGGGGAAATAGTCAGCCCCAGCATTTT. Residues: CSVRSGGNSQPQHF.

Many counts were recorded for this clonotype. J is TRBJ2-6 and V is TRBV20-1; possibly TRBD1 for D (5 bases). This CDR3 is 14 amino acids long. With 5 bases removed from V and 0 bases from J, the gap between germline ends came to 8 bases. CDR1 is DFQATT and CDR2 is SNEGSKA in the germline V gene (reference sequence). DNA of the CDR3: TGCAGTGCTGGGGCCGTCTCTGGGGCCAACGTCCTGACTTTC. Its protein is CSAGAVSGANVLTF.

The chain couples TRBV6-1 to TRBJ1-1; D remains unclear. Trimming left V 8 bases short and J 0 bases short, with 13 bases between. The germline CDR1 and CDR2 sequences are MNHNS and SASEGT. The CDR3 totals 14 residues. Here the CDR3 DNA reads TGTGCCAGCTTTTCTAGGTGGTTGAACACTGAAGCTTTCTTT. Residues: CASFSRWLNTEAFF.

This clonotype was observed many times. The chain employs TRBV5-1 and TRBJ2-7; 11 positions agree with TRBD1. J gave up 3 bases and V 1 base, and 3 bases lay outside the gene matches. Germline V gives CDR1 SGHRS, CDR2 YFSETQ. CDR3 size: 15 residues. DNA for the CDR3: TGCGCCAGCAGCTTGTTGGGGACAGGGGGCTACGAGCAGTACTTC. Translated, it gives CASSLLGTGGYEQYF.

The chain couples TRBV7-2 to TRBJ1-5, with D possibly TRBD1 on 6 matching bases. The germline V and J ends were trimmed by 4 bases and 2 bases, with 12 bases remaining between them. Per the germline V gene, CDR1 is SGHTA and CDR2 is FQGNSA. The CDR3 length is 15 residues. The CDR3 nucleotides read TGTGCCAGCAGCTCACGGGGGCTAGGCAATCAGCCCCAGCATTTT. The encoded protein is CASSSRGLGNQPQHF.

This clonotype has at least ten counts. The chain recombines TRBV27 with TRBJ2-1, with 9 bases matching TRBD2. Per the germline V gene, CDR1 is MNHEY and CDR2 is SMNVEV (reference sequence). The CDR3 has 18 residues. Trimming at V came to 2 bases and at J to 5 bases, leaving 13 bases not matched to a gene. The CDR3 nucleotides read TGTGCCAGCAGTTTAACCCTCCCCCGCGGGGGGGCAGACAATGAGCAGTTCTTC. Protein: CASSLTLPRGGADNEQFF.

In its sample, this clonotype was seen a few times. Just one base apart from a much larger clone, this may be a read error. V is TRBV7-2 and J is TRBJ2-5; 9 bases match TRBD2. CDR1 and CDR2 (germline): SGHTA, FQGNSA. This CDR3 is 15 amino acids long. The V segment lost 10 bases and the J segment 11 bases; nucleotides outside the gene matches: 20. CDR3 bases: TGTGCCACCAACCCCGCTAGCGGGGATCCCAATGAGCAGTACTTC. It translates to CATNPASGDPNEQYF.

The chain's CDR3 is CASSVGVAGGTDTQYF. CDR3 in DNA: TGTGCCAGCAGCGTAGGGGTAGCGGGGGGCACAGATACGCAGTATTTT. The genes are TRBV9 and TRBJ2-3; 9 nucleotides line up with TRBD2. With V trimmed by 0 bases and J by 1 base, 3 bases remained unmatched. Germline loops: CDR1 SGDLS, CDR2 YYNGEE. The length of the CDR3 is 16 residues.

This clonotype came up a few times. The CDR3 nucleotides are TGTGCCTGGAACAGGGAAACTTATCAGCCCCAGCATTTT. Translating it yields CAWNRETYQPQHF. This chain links TRBV30 with TRBJ1-5, with D possibly being TRBD1 (6 bases). V lost 4 bases and J 5 bases, leaving 12 bases between the germline ends. The CDR3 is made up of 13 amino acids. From germline, CDR1 is GTSNPN and CDR2 SVGIG (reference sequence).

This clonotype was counted ten times or more. The chain is built from TRBV28 and TRBJ1-2; D is unresolved. Germline values: CDR1 MDHEN, CDR2 SYDVKM. Trimming cost V 6 bases and J 0 bases, with 8 bases left between them. The CDR3 is made up of 13 amino acids. The CDR3 loop is CASRWPTNYGYTF. Here the CDR3 DNA reads TGTGCCAGCAGGTGGCCTACTAACTATGGCTACACCTTC.

This clonotype appeared a few times. This CDR3 is CASSFVRGEIQYF. The CDR3 DNA is TGTGCCAGCAGCTTCGTGAGAGGAGAGATCCAGTACTTC. The V gene is TRBV7-2, the J gene TRBJ2-7; D unclear. The CDR3 totals 13 residues. Per germline, CDR1 SGHTA and CDR2 FQGNSA. V was shortened by 3 bases and J by 10 bases, with 16 bases between the two germline ends.